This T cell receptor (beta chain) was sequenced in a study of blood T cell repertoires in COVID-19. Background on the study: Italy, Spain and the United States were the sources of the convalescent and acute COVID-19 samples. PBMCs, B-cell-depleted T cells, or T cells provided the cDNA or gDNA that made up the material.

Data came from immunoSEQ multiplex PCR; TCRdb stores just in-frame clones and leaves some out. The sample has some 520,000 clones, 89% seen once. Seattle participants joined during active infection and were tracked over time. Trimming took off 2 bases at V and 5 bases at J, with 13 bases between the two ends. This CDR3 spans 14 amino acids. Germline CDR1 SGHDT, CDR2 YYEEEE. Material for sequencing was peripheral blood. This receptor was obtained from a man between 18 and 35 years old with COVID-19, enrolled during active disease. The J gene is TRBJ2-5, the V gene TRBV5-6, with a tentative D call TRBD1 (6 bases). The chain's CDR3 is CASSLLPGEETQYF. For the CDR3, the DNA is TGTGCCAGCAGCTTACTTCCAGGGGAGGAGACCCAGTACTTC. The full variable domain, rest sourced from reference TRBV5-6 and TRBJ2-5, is DAGVTQSPTHLIKTRGQQVTLRCSPKSGHDTVSWYQQALGQGPQFIFQYYEEEERQRGNFPDRFSGHQFPNYSSELNVNALLLGDSALYLCASSLLPGEETQYFGPGTRLLVL.